A single sample gave rise to the 9 T cell receptor beta chains below, sequenced in a study of T cell repertoires in aging, cancer and after chemotherapy. The template was genomic DNA from peripheral blood, not RNA. Rearranged V-D-J TRB sequences were amplified with a mixed TRB-A/B primer pool. TCRdb used MiXCR to reprocess the multiplex PCR reads, holding one entry per CDR3 protein. This repertoire shows several thousand distinct CDR3 sequences, about 33% found once; its top ten account for 14% to 15%. The sample taken for sequencing was blood. The receptors come from a human donor with a blood cancer.

This clonotype was seen more than once but under ten times. The chain recombines TRBV24-1 with TRBJ2-7, with no clear D. The CDR3 spans 14 residues. With 4 bases removed from V and 6 bases from J, the gap between germline ends came to 15 bases. Germline values: CDR1 KGHDR, CDR2 SFDVKD. The CDR3 here is CATSESSRGLEQYF. DNA for the CDR3: TGTGCCACCAGTGAATCCAGTCGTGGCCTCGAGCAGTACTTC.

Worth noting for this clonotype: No conserved phenylalanine or tryptophan is present at the end of the CDR3, so a read error is the likely explanation. The chain recombines TRBV6-5 with TRBJ2-1; D may match TRBD1 or TRBD2 (5 bases each). V shed 4 bases and J shed 9 bases, with 19 bases lying between them. Germline V gene lookup returns CDR1 MNHEY and CDR2 SVGAGI. CDR3 size: 15 residues. CDR3 amino acids: CASSLKAGRVGEQFL. The CDR3 DNA is TGTGCCAGCAGTTTAAAGGCAGGGCGGGTAGGTGAGCAGTTCTTA.

The chain employs TRBV20-1 and TRBJ1-2; 7 bases line up with TRBD1. Trimming removed 5 bases from V and 6 bases from J; junction bases left unmatched: 3. Germline lookup yields CDR1 DFQATT and CDR2 SNEGSKA (reference sequence). The CDR3 covers 11 residues. This chain's CDR3 is CSADRDHGYTF. DNA of the CDR3: TGCAGTGCTGACAGGGACCATGGCTACACCTTC.

This clonotype was observed a few times. This chain uses TRBV6-4 with TRBJ2-1; D is possibly TRBD2 (6 bases). The V gene lost 0 bases and the J gene lost 2 bases, with 14 bases spanning the gap. The germline CDR1 and CDR2 sequences are MRHNA and SNTAGT. This CDR3 comprises 17 residues. The CDR3, as DNA: TGTGCCAGCAGTGACTCGCCGGGACTCGCCCCCTACAATGAGCAGTTCTTC. It translates to CASSDSPGLAPYNEQFF.

Comments on this clonotype: Just one base apart from a much larger clone, this may be a read error. This chain links TRBV30 with TRBJ2-3, with 7 bases that match TRBD1. With V trimmed by 3 bases and J by 4 bases, 10 bases remained unmatched. The CDR3 spans 15 residues. Germline assignment: CDR1 GTSNPN and CDR2 SVGIG (reference sequence). CDR3 DNA: TGTGCCTGGAGGCCGGGACAGCTTGCACCAGATACGCAGTATTTT. Protein sequence: CAWRPGQLAPDTQYF. Together with reference TRBV30 and TRBJ2-3, the CDR3 gives the full variable domain: SQTIHQWPATLVQPVGSPLSLECTVEGTSNPNLYWYRQAAGRGLQLLFYSVGIGQISSEVPQNLSASRPQDRQFILSSKKLLLSDSGFYLCAWRPGQLAPDTQYFGPGTRLTVL.

This clonotype appeared a few times. The J gene is TRBJ2-5, the V gene TRBV5-4; the D gene is possibly TRBD1 (6 bases). The CDR3 covers 13 residues. Trimming took 4 bases from V and 1 from J, leaving 8 bases between them. Germline CDR1 and CDR2: SGHNT and YYREEE (reference sequence). The CDR3 bases are TGTGCCAGCAGCCGGGACACCCAAGAGACCCAGTACTTC. Protein: CASSRDTQETQYF. Drawing the rest from reference TRBV5-4 and TRBJ2-5, the complete variable domain is ETGVTQSPTHLIKTRGQQVTLRCSSQSGHNTVSWYQQALGQGPQFIFQYYREEENGRGNFPPRFSGLQFPNYSSELNVNALELDDSALYLCASSRDTQETQYFGPGTRLLVL.

Relative to its sample, this clonotype is medium-sized. This sequence joins TRBV19 and TRBJ2-1; weak D call: TRBD2 (5 bases). The CDR3 is 15 amino acids. Per germline, CDR1 LNHDA and CDR2 SQIVND (reference sequence). V was trimmed by 3 bases and J by 3 bases, leaving 12 bases between them. CDR3 amino acids: CASSIDTRGYNEQFF. CDR3 nucleotides: TGTGCCAGTAGTATCGATACACGGGGCTACAATGAGCAGTTCTTC.

The chain couples TRBV6-5 to TRBJ2-7, with TRBD2 identical over 9 bases. Germline CDR1 MNHEY, CDR2 SVGAGI. The CDR3 covers 14 residues. V lost 2 bases, J lost 4 bases, and 3 bases stayed unmatched. The CDR3 loop is CASSYLGLAYEQYF. In DNA, the CDR3 is TGTGCCAGCAGTTACCTGGGACTAGCTTACGAGCAGTACTTC.

Judged by abundance, this clonotype is medium-sized. The rearrangement joins TRBV6-1 to TRBJ1-5; the D is unclear. Germline assignment: CDR1 MNHNS and CDR2 SASEGT. The CDR3 length is 16 residues. The ends were cut back, 7 bases at V and 0 bases at J, with 16 bases in the middle. Here the CDR3 DNA reads TGTGCCAGCACATCGCCGGGCGGATATAGCAATCAGCCCCAGCATTTT. This translates into CASTSPGGYSNQPQHF.